This passage covers 22 T cell receptor beta chains from one sample sequenced in a study of OX40 agonist ivuxolimab in advanced cancers. The method was immunoSEQ multiplex PCR; TCRdb's version includes in-frame clones alone and lacks a portion of them. The sample has some 97,000 clones, 75% to 95% seen once. The input for sequencing was CD4+ or CD8+ T cells sorted from blood, taken in a trial of the OX40 agonist ivuxolimab. Source of these receptors: an adult with an advanced solid tumor such as melanoma, head and neck, liver or kidney cancer.

The chain links TRBV10-2 to TRBJ2-5, with 7 bases that match TRBD2. The CDR3 has 15 amino acids. With 4 bases clipped from V and 4 bases from J, the junction kept 9 bases outside the gene matches. Per the germline V gene, CDR1 is WSHSY and CDR2 is SAAADI. The CDR3 nucleotides are TGCGCCAGCAGTGTAGCGGGTGTCCTCGGAGAGACCCAGTACTTC. Its protein is CASSVAGVLGETQYF.

This chain connects TRBV27 to TRBJ2-1, with D tentatively TRBD2 (5 bases). With 6 bases removed from V and 9 bases from J, the gap between germline ends came to 21 bases. There are 15 residues in the CDR3. Germline V gene lookup returns CDR1 MNHEY and CDR2 SMNVEV (reference sequence). This CDR3 reads CASRAEGGWDGEQFF. The CDR3 DNA follows: TGTGCCAGCAGGGCAGAGGGCGGTTGGGATGGTGAGCAGTTCTTC.

CDR3 sequence (DNA): TGCGCCAGCAGCGGTGGGGCCGCGGGGGAGCAGTACTTC. Protein: CASSGGAAGEQYF. This chain connects TRBV5-1 to TRBJ2-7; possible D gene TRBD2, 6 bases. CDR1 and CDR2 (germline): SGHRS, YFSETQ. This CDR3 is built from 13 residues. The V and J ends lost 4 bases and 7 bases respectively, with 15 bases between them.

The chain joins TRBV20-1 to TRBJ1-4; no clear D. V dropped 3 bases and J dropped 8 bases, with 4 bases sitting between them. Germline CDR1 and CDR2: DFQATT and SNEGSKA (reference sequence). The CDR3 sequence is 10 residues long. This CDR3 reads CSASEEKLFF. DNA of the CDR3: TGCAGTGCTAGTGAAGAAAAACTGTTTTTT.

This sequence joins TRBV4-3 and TRBJ2-6; a possible D gene is TRBD2 (6 bases). CDR1 is LGHNA and CDR2 is YSLEER in the germline V gene. The germline V and J ends were trimmed by 4 bases and 4 bases, with 17 bases remaining between them. The CDR3 length is 17 residues. The CDR3, as DNA: TGCGCCAGCAGCCGCCAGGCGGGGAGGCCGGGGGCCAACGTCCTGACTTTC. Its translation is CASSRQAGRPGANVLTF.

The rearrangement joins TRBV27 to TRBJ1-1; D is ambiguous. The V gene's germline CDR1 is MNHEY and CDR2 SMNVEV (reference sequence). V shed 4 bases and J shed 2 bases, with 8 bases lying between them. This CDR3 is built from 13 residues. CDR3 loop: CASSSAQNTEAFF. CDR3 DNA sequence: TGTGCCAGCAGTTCGGCCCAAAACACTGAAGCTTTCTTT.

V and J are TRBV5-4 and TRBJ1-1; TRBD1 might be the D (5 bases). CDR1 is SGHNT, CDR2 YYREEE, per germline (reference sequence). This CDR3 comprises 14 residues. Trimming pared 0 bases from V and 6 bases from J, leaving 12 bases between. The CDR3 reads CASSLARGDAEAFF. The CDR3 coding sequence is TGTGCCAGCAGCTTGGCACGAGGGGACGCTGAAGCTTTCTTT.

The gene calls are TRBV10-3 and TRBJ1-5; D gene uncertain. This CDR3 has 14 residues. Trimming shortened V by 2 bases and J by 0 bases, and 5 bases separated the two germline ends. The germline CDR1 and CDR2 sequences are ENHRY and SYGVKD. This CDR3 reads CAISEGNSNQPQHF. In nucleotides, the CDR3 is TGTGCCATCAGTGAGGGAAATAGCAATCAGCCCCAGCATTTT.

The V gene is TRBV9, the J gene TRBJ2-6; D gene uncertain. V gave up 0 bases and J gave up 0 bases, with 7 bases separating them. Germline lookup yields CDR1 SGDLS and CDR2 YYNGEE. This CDR3 is 16 amino acids long. For the CDR3, the DNA is TGTGCCAGCAGCGTAGGGCGGACCTCTGGGGCCAACGTCCTGACTTTC. Translation: CASSVGRTSGANVLTF.

The V and J genes are TRBV7-2 and TRBJ1-1, with no clear D. Germline V CDR1 and CDR2: SGHTA, FQGNSA. Between the trimmed V and J ends, which lost 4 bases and 3 bases, there was a span of 18 bases. This CDR3 region has 16 residues. CDR3 DNA sequence: TGTGCCAGCAGCTATTCCCCGGGCCTAAGGGACACTGAAGCTTTCTTT. Residues: CASSYSPGLRDTEAFF.

This clone was recorded only once. The junction differs from germline at one of its ends, possibly a read error. The chain has TRBV7-7 and TRBJ1-5; D is undetermined. The germline CDR1 and CDR2 sequences are SSHAT and FNYEAQ (reference sequence). The CDR3 is 19 residues long. CDR3 sequence reads: CASSHPSGLYKYGNQPQHF. In DNA form, the CDR3 reads TGTGCTAGCAGCCACCCTTCCGGGTTGTATAAATATGGCAATCAGCCCCAGCATTTT.

The chain carries TRBV7-9 and TRBJ2-5; the D is unclear. V was pared by 1 base and J by 7 bases, with 13 bases between. Germline V gene lookup returns CDR1 SEHNR and CDR2 FQNEAQ (reference sequence). CDR3 length: 14 amino acids. CDR3 nucleotide sequence: TGTGCCAGCAGCTTAGACCCTGACCCGGGGACCCAGTACTTC. Its translation is CASSLDPDPGTQYF.

The J gene is TRBJ2-7, the V gene TRBV7-2; D possibly corresponds to TRBD1 (6 bases). This CDR3 comprises 14 residues. Germline-derived CDR1 and CDR2 are SGHTA and FQGNSA. Trimming stripped 5 bases from V and 3 bases from J, with 14 bases between. CDR3 DNA: TGTGCCAGCAGCGTCCGGGACACAGACTACGAGCAGTACTTC. The encoded protein is CASSVRDTDYEQYF.

This clone occurred once. The chain employs TRBV29-1 and TRBJ2-3; TRBD2 might be the D (6 bases). CDR3 length: 17 amino acids. The V and J ends lost 3 bases and 0 bases respectively, with 19 bases between them. Looked up from germline, CDR1 is SQVTM and CDR2 is ANQGSEA. CDR3 sequence reads: CSVDSPLWRGSTDTQYF. CDR3 DNA: TGCAGCGTTGATTCCCCCCTGTGGCGGGGCAGCACAGATACGCAGTATTTT.

The chain links TRBV5-6 to TRBJ2-1; D unresolved. Looked up from germline, CDR1 is SGHDT and CDR2 is YYEEEE. Deletions cut 3 bases from V and 2 bases from J, with 15 bases between. The CDR3 consists of 16 residues. The chain's CDR3 is CASSSVGTRTYNEQFF. CDR3 nucleotide sequence: TGTGCCAGCAGCTCCGTGGGTACGCGAACCTACAATGAGCAGTTCTTC.

The chain joins TRBV6-1 to TRBJ2-1; D possibly corresponds to TRBD2 (5 bases). CDR1 and CDR2 (germline): MNHNS, SASEGT. There are 15 residues in the CDR3. The V gene lost 1 base and the J gene lost 0 bases, with 7 bases spanning the gap. CDR3 sequence reads: CASSEVGSSYNEQFF. The CDR3 DNA reads as TGTGCCAGCAGTGAAGTGGGGAGCTCCTACAATGAGCAGTTCTTC.

The chain recombines TRBV19 with TRBJ2-1, with unresolved D. Germline-derived CDR1 and CDR2 are LNHDA and SQIVND (reference sequence). The CDR3 has 17 residues. V shed 5 bases and J shed 3 bases, with 20 bases lying between them. In DNA form, the CDR3 reads TGTGCCAGTAGTGTGTACGGCAGCCATAAGCGCTACAATGAGCAGTTCTTC. Amino acid sequence: CASSVYGSHKRYNEQFF.

The chain uses TRBV5-5 and TRBJ1-3, with D unclear. With 0 bases removed from V and 4 bases from J, the gap between germline ends came to 11 bases. This CDR3 has 15 residues. Germline lookup yields CDR1 SGHKS and CDR2 YYEKEE (reference sequence). Written as DNA, the CDR3 is TGTGCCAGCAGCTTGGAACACGTCTCGGGAAACACCATATATTTT. It yields the protein CASSLEHVSGNTIYF.

V usage is TRBV6-5 and J usage is TRBJ1-2; 9 bases are a match to TRBD1. CDR1 MNHEY and CDR2 SVGAGI come from the germline V gene. The CDR3 sequence is 13 residues long. V lost 6 bases to trimming and J lost 4 bases; unmatched junction nucleotides: 3. The CDR3 loop reads CASRPDRGYGYTF. The CDR3 DNA is TGTGCCAGCAGGCCGGACAGGGGCTATGGCTACACCTTC.

The chain has TRBV5-1 and TRBJ2-5; D is possibly TRBD2 (5 bases). Trimming removed 4 bases from V and 5 bases from J, with 15 bases in between. Germline V gene lookup returns CDR1 SGHRS and CDR2 YFSETQ. The length of the CDR3 is 14 residues. CDR3 DNA sequence: TGCGCCAGCAGCCACACCACCGGGATCGAGACCCAGTACTTC. Translated: CASSHTTGIETQYF. The full variable domain, in which reference TRBV5-1 and TRBJ2-5 provide the parts outside the CDR3, is KAGVTQTPRYLIKTRGQQVTLSCSPISGHRSVSWYQQTPGQGLQFLFEYFSETQRNKGNFPGRFSGRQFSNSRSEMNVSTLELGDSALYLCASSHTTGIETQYFGPGTRLLVL.

This clone was counted a single time. The chain carries TRBV4-1 and TRBJ2-3; 7 nucleotides align to TRBD1. The CDR3 covers 13 residues. V shed 2 bases and J 4 bases; nucleotides not matched to a gene: 0. Germline-derived CDR1 and CDR2 are MGHRA and YSYEKL. This chain's CDR3 is CASSQQGADTQYF. Written as DNA, the CDR3 is TGCGCCAGCAGCCAACAGGGGGCAGATACGCAGTATTTT.

The rearrangement uses TRBV7-2 and TRBJ1-5; D is unresolved. V lost 0 bases to trimming and J lost 2 bases, with 11 bases between them. Germline assignment: CDR1 SGHTA and CDR2 FQGNSA. The CDR3 covers 16 residues. The chain's CDR3 is CASSLAAPFGNQPQHF. The DNA for the CDR3 is TGTGCCAGCAGCTTAGCGGCACCGTTTGGCAATCAGCCCCAGCATTTT.